The clone carrying this T cell receptor (beta chain) has a handful of counts. Its antigen is not known. The source of the sample is a study of identical twins. Study-level results: Cord blood beta clonotypes present at high abundance carried fewer insertions; no such pattern appeared in memory repertoires.

CDR1 and CDR2 (germline): SGHRS, YFSETQ. This CDR3 has 15 residues. V was shortened by 0 bases and J by 1 base, with 10 bases between the two germline ends. TCRdb re-analysed the 5' RACE reads in MiXCR, keeping a single row per CDR3 protein. The table has approximately 490,000 distinct CDR3 sequences, more than 20% seen once. Another study also made use of these data, one on yellow fever vaccine responses in identical twins.

The chain couples TRBV5-1 to TRBJ2-5, with D possibly being TRBD1 (6 bases). Sequenced sample: CD4+ T cells sorted from blood. The source of this sequence is a woman between 18 and 30 years old in good health. CDR3: CASSLVLTGQETQYF. For the CDR3, the DNA is TGCGCCAGCAGCTTGGTTTTGACAGGCCAAGAGACCCAGTACTTC.